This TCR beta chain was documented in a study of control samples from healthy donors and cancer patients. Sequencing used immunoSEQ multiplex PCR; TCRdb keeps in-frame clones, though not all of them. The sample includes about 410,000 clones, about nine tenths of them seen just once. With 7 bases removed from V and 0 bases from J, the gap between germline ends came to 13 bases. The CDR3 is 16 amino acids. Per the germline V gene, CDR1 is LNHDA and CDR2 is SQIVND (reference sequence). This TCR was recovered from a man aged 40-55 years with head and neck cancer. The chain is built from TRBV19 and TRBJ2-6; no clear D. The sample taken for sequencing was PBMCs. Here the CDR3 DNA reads TGTGCCAGTACCAAAGAGGATTTCTCTGGGGCCAACGTCCTGACTTTC. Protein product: CASTKEDFSGANVLTF. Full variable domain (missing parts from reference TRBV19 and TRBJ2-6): DGGITQSPKYLFRKEGQNVTLSCEQNLNHDAMYWYRQDPGQGLRLIYYSQIVNDFQKGDIAEGYSVSREKKESFPLTVTSAQKNPTAFYLCASTKEDFSGANVLTFGAGSRLTVL.